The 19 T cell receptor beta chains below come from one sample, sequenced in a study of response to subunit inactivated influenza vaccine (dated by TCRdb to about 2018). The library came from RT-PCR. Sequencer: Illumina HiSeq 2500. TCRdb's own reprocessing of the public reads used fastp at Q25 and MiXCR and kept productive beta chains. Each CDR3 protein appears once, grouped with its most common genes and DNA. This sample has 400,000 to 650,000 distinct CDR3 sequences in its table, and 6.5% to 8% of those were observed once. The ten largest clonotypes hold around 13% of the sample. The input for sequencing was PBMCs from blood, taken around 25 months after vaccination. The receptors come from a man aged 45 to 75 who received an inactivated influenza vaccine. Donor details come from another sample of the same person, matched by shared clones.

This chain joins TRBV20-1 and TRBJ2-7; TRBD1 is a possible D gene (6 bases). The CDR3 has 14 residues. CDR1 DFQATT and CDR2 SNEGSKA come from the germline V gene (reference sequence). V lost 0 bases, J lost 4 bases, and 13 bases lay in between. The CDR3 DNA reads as TGCAGTGCTAGAGATGGGCTCAGGGGTTACGAGCAGTACTTC. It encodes CSARDGLRGYEQYF.

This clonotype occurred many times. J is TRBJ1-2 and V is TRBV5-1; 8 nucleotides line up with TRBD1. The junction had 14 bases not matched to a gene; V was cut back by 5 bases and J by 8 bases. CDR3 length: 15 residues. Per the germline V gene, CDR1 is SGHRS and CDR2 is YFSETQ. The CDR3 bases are TGCGCCAGCAGTCCCGCCGGACAGGGATCGTGGGGCTACACCTTC. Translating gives CASSPAGQGSWGYTF. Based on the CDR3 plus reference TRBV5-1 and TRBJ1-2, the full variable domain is KAGVTQTPRYLIKTRGQQVTLSCSPISGHRSVSWYQQTPGQGLQFLFEYFSETQRNKGNFPGRFSGRQFSNSRSEMNVSTLELGDSALYLCASSPAGQGSWGYTFGSGTRLTVV.

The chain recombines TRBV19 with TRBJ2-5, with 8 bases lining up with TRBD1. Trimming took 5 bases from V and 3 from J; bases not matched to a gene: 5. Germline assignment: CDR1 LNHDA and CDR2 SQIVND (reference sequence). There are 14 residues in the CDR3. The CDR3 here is CASSFRTGKETQYF. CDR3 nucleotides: TGTGCCAGTAGTTTCCGGACAGGGAAAGAGACCCAGTACTTC.

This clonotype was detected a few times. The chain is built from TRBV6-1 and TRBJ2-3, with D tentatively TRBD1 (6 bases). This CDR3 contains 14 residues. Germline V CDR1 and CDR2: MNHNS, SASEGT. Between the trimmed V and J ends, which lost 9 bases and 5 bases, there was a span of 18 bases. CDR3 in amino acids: CASGLGTTGDTQYF. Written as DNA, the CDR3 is TGTGCCAGTGGGCTGGGGACAACTGGAGATACGCAGTATTTT.

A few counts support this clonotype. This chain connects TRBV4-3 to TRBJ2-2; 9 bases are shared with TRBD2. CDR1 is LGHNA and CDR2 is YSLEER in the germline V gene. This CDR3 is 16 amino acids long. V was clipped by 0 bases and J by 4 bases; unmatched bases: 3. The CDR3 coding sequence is TGCGCCAGCAGCCAAGAGCTAGCGGGGAGCACCGGGGAGCTGTTTTTT. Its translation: CASSQELAGSTGELFF.

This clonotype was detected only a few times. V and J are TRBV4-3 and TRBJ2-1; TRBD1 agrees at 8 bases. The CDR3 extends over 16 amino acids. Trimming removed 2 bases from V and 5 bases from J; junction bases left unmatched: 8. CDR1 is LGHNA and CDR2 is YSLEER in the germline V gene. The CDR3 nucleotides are TGCGCCAGCAGCCAATCAAGGACAGGGATGGACAATGAGCAGTTCTTC. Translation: CASSQSRTGMDNEQFF.

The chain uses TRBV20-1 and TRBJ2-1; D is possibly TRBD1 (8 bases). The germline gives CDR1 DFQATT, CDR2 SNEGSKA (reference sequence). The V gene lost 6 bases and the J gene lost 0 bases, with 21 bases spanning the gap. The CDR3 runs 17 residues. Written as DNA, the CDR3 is TGCAGTGCCCTAAACAGGGGGGGGCTGTTCTCCTACAATGAGCAGTTCTTC. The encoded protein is CSALNRGGLFSYNEQFF.

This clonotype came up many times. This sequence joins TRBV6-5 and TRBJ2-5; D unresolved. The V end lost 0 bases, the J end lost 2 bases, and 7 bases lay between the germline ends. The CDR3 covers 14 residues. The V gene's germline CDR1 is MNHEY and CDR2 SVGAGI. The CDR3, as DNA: TGTGCCAGCAGTTACTCGATACAGCAAGAGACCCAGTACTTC. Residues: CASSYSIQQETQYF.

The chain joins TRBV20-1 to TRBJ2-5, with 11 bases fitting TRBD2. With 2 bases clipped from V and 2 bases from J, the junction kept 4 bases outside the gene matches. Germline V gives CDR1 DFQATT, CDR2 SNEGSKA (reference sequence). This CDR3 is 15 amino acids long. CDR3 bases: TGCAGTGCTAGACCTAGCGGGAGGAGGCAAGAGACCCAGTACTTC. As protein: CSARPSGRRQETQYF.

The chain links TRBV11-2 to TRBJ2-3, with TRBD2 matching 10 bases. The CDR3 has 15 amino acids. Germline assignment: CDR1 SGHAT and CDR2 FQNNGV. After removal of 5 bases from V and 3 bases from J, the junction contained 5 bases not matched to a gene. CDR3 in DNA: TGTGCCAGCAGCATACTAGCGGGAAGGACAGATACGCAGTATTTT. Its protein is CASSILAGRTDTQYF.

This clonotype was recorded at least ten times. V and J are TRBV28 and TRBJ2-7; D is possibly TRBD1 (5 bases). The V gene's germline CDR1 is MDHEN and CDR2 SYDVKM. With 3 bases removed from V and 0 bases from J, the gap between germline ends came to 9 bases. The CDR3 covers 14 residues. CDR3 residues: CASSFQGYSYEQYF. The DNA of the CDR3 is TGTGCCAGCAGTTTTCAGGGATACTCCTACGAGCAGTACTTC.

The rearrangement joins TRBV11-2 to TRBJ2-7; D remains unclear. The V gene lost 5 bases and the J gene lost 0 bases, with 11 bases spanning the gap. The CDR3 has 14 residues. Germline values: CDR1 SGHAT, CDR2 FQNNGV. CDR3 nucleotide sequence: TGTGCCAGCAGCAGGACGGTCGACTCCTACGAGCAGTACTTC. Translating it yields CASSRTVDSYEQYF.

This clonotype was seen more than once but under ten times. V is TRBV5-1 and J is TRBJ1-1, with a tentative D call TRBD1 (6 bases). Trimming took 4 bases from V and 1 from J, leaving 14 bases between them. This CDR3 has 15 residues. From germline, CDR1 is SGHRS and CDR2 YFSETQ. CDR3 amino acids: CASSATGSENTEAFF. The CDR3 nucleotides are TGCGCCAGCAGCGCGACAGGTTCGGAGAACACTGAAGCTTTCTTT. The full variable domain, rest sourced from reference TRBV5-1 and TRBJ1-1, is KAGVTQTPRYLIKTRGQQVTLSCSPISGHRSVSWYQQTPGQGLQFLFEYFSETQRNKGNFPGRFSGRQFSNSRSEMNVSTLELGDSALYLCASSATGSENTEAFFGQGTRLTVV.

The CDR3 reads CASSYPLAGVRCYNEQFF. The DNA for the CDR3 is TGTGCCAGCAGTTACCCCCTAGCGGGAGTAAGGTGCTACAATGAGCAGTTCTTC. This chain connects TRBV6-2 or TRBV6-3 to TRBJ2-1; TRBD2 matches 10 bases. The CDR3 consists of 18 residues. Trimming cost V 2 bases and J 3 bases; bases outside gene matches: 10. The germline CDR1 and CDR2 sequences are MNHEY and SVGEGT.

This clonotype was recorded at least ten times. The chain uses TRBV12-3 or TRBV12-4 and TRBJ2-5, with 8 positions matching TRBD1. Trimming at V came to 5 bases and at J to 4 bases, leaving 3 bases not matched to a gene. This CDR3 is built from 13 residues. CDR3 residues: CASSPGGAETQYF. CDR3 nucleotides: TGTGCCAGCAGTCCAGGGGGCGCAGAGACCCAGTACTTC.

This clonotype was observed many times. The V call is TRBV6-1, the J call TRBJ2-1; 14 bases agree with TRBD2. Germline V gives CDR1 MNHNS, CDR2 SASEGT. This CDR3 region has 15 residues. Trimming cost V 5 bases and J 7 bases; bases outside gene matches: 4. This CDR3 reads CASSPWTSGRNEQFF. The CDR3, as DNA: TGTGCCAGCAGTCCTTGGACTAGCGGGAGGAATGAGCAGTTCTTC.

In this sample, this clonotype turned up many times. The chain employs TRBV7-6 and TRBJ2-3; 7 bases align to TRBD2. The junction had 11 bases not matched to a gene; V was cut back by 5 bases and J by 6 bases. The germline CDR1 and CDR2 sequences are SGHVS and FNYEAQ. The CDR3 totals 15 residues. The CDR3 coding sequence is TGTGCCAGCAGCCCACTTGGAGGGAGGGCGGATACGCAGTATTTT. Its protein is CASSPLGGRADTQYF.

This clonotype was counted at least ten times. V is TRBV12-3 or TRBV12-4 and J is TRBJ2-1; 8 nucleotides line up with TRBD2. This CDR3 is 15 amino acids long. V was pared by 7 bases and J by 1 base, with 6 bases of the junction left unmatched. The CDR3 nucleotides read TGTGCCAGCACCACGGGACTAGGGTCCTACAATGAGCAGTTCTTC. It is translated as CASTTGLGSYNEQFF.

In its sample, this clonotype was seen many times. CDR3 coding DNA: TGTGCCAGCACTACCTTTCCCTGGAGGCCAGATACGCAGTATTTT. It specifies CASTTFPWRPDTQYF. The chain uses TRBV6-7 and TRBJ2-3; a weak D match, TRBD2 (5 bases). TRBV6-7 is treated as an ORF (open reading frame) with a function not yet certain. The CDR3 consists of 15 residues. The germline V and J ends were trimmed by 7 bases and 4 bases, with 18 bases remaining between them.